The 4 T cell receptor beta chains given below trace back to one sample, sequenced in a study of T cell changes during pregnancy in multiple sclerosis. The assay was immunoSEQ multiplex PCR, and TCRdb's table has in-frame clones only and misses some. The sample shows around 63,000 clones, around 91% of them seen only once. Here the sequenced sample was peripheral blood, taken after pregnancy. These receptors all stem from a female donor in good health, enrolled as a control in a pregnancy study.

The chain has TRBV4-3 and TRBJ2-1; TRBD1 is a possible D gene (6 bases). The germline V gene encodes CDR1 LGHNA and CDR2 YSLEER. The CDR3 sequence is 16 residues long. V shed 0 bases and J shed 2 bases, with 11 bases lying between them. CDR3 sequence: CASSQEGRGAYNEQFF. CDR3 DNA: TGCGCCAGCAGCCAAGAGGGCAGGGGTGCCTACAATGAGCAGTTCTTC.

This chain uses TRBV30 with TRBJ1-2; D ambiguous. The germline CDR1 and CDR2 sequences are GTSNPN and SVGIG (reference sequence). The V gene lost 2 bases and the J gene lost 1 base, with 11 bases spanning the gap. The CDR3 covers 14 residues. The CDR3, as DNA: TGTGCCTGGAGTCGCCAGGTCATTAACTATGGCTACACCTTC. It encodes CAWSRQVINYGYTF.

Comments on this clone: One end of the junction varies from germline; a read error may be responsible. This chain links TRBV14 with TRBJ2-5; the D gene is possibly TRBD2 (6 bases). This CDR3 is 13 amino acids long. The germline gives CDR1 SGHDN, CDR2 FVKESK. This chain's CDR3 is CASSPLGTPRVHF. The CDR3 DNA is TGTGCCAGCAGCCCACTCGGGACTCCCAGAGTCCACTTC.

The CDR3 loop is CASSMTGLNSPLHF. The CDR3 DNA reads TGTGCCAGTAGTATGACAGGATTGAATTCACCCCTCCACTTT. The chain uses TRBV19 and TRBJ1-6; a weak D match, TRBD1 (6 bases). This CDR3 comprises 14 residues. The V and J ends lost 3 bases and 7 bases respectively, with 10 bases between them. CDR1 is LNHDA, CDR2 SQIVND, per germline (reference sequence).